These 14 T cell receptor beta chains originate from one sample sequenced in a study of neurological immune-mediated disorders. TCRdb ran MiXCR on the 5' RACE reads and lists one entry per CDR3 protein. The sample lists 55,000 to 65,000 distinct CDR3 sequences, about 3.7% occurring once. Material for sequencing was PBMCs. The receptor source for this set is a woman aged 45 to 65 with multiple sclerosis.

This clonotype was seen a few times. V usage is TRBV5-1 and J usage is TRBJ2-2; 8 nucleotides match TRBD1. The CDR3 loop spans 15 amino acids. Germline V gene data show CDR1 as SGHRS and CDR2 as YFSETQ. J gave up 7 bases and V 4 bases, and 9 bases lay outside the gene matches. CDR3 nucleotide sequence: TGCGCCAGCAGCGATCTTCAGGGGGCGGACGGGGAGCTGTTTTTT. Amino acid sequence: CASSDLQGADGELFF.

This clonotype was counted ten times or more. The chain employs TRBV20-1 and TRBJ2-7, with a weak D call TRBD2 (5 bases). The CDR3 is 14 residues long. Looked up from germline, CDR1 is DFQATT and CDR2 is SNEGSKA (reference sequence). Trimming removed 7 bases from V and 3 bases from J, with 19 bases in between. The CDR3 reads CSGEGGLGVYEQYF. CDR3 nucleotides: TGCAGTGGGGAAGGCGGGCTCGGGGTCTACGAGCAGTACTTC.

This clonotype was seen ten or more times. The chain recombines TRBV20-1 with TRBJ2-1; 11 bases fit TRBD2. Germline V CDR1 and CDR2: DFQATT, SNEGSKA (reference sequence). This CDR3 is 13 amino acids long. Trimming at V came to 7 bases and at J to 7 bases, leaving 6 bases not matched to a gene. The CDR3 nucleotides are TGCAGTGGAATAGCGGGAGGGGGGAATGAGCAGTTCTTC. Encoded protein: CSGIAGGGNEQFF.

This clonotype was seen a handful of times. Compared with germline, one end of the junction differs, possibly owing to a read error. The chain links TRBV5-1 to TRBJ1-6, with TRBD1 as a possible D gene (5 bases). CDR3 length: 15 amino acids. Germline V gene lookup returns CDR1 SGHRS and CDR2 YFSETQ. This CDR3 reads CASSPTTGSDSPLNF. CDR3 coding DNA: TGCGCCAGCAGCCCCACCACAGGTTCCGATTCACCCCTCAACTTT.

In its sample, this clonotype was seen a few times. The chain carries TRBV18 and TRBJ2-2; D is perhaps TRBD1 (6 bases). The germline V gene has CDR1 KGHSH and CDR2 LQKENI. V lost 3 bases and J lost 5, with 10 bases in between. There are 14 residues in the CDR3. This CDR3 is CASSPRQGTGELFF. In DNA form, the CDR3 reads TGTGCCAGCTCACCCCGGCAGGGGACCGGGGAGCTGTTTTTT.

The rearrangement joins TRBV7-3 to TRBJ2-1; TRBD2 agrees at 8 bases. The CDR3 spans 16 residues. The V gene end was trimmed by 5 bases and the J gene end by 3 bases; junction bases not matched to a gene: 9. Germline V gene sequence: CDR1 SGHTA, CDR2 FQGTGA. CDR3 region: CASSPTASGSYNEQFF. As DNA, the CDR3 is TGTGCCAGCAGCCCTACTGCCAGCGGGAGCTACAATGAGCAGTTCTTC. The variable domain in full, completed from reference TRBV7-3 and TRBJ2-1, reads GAGVSQTPSNKVTEKGKYVELRCDPISGHTALYWYRQSLGQGPEFLIYFQGTGAADDSGLPNDRFFAVRPEGSVSTLKIQRTERGDSAVYLCASSPTASGSYNEQFFGPGTRLTVL.

This clonotype occurred a few times. The rearrangement uses TRBV20-1 and TRBJ2-3; no clear D gene. The CDR3 length is 16 residues. V was trimmed by 2 bases and J by 8 bases, leaving 23 bases between them. In germline, CDR1 is DFQATT, CDR2 SNEGSKA (reference sequence). CDR3 bases: TGCAGTGCTAGAAGCGACATCGCGTCCAGAGACGGTACGCAGTATTTT. Its translation is CSARSDIASRDGTQYF.

This clonotype was picked up many times. The gene calls are TRBV5-6 and TRBJ2-2; D is possibly TRBD1 (5 bases). This CDR3 region has 14 residues. Germline loops: CDR1 SGHDT, CDR2 YYEEEE. Trimming pared 0 bases from V and 7 bases from J, leaving 10 bases between. The CDR3 DNA is TGTGCCAGCAGCTTGGTGGCAGACAGCGGGGAGCTGTTTTTT. Translating gives CASSLVADSGELFF.

This clonotype was observed a handful of times. The chain recombines TRBV20-1 with TRBJ1-1, with D perhaps TRBD1 (5 bases). V was trimmed by 0 bases and J by 2 bases, leaving 10 bases between them. The germline CDR1 and CDR2 sequences are DFQATT and SNEGSKA (reference sequence). CDR3 length: 14 residues. DNA for the CDR3: TGCAGTGCTAGAGATAGCCGGACAAACACTGAAGCTTTCTTT. Translating gives CSARDSRTNTEAFF.

This clonotype was recorded many times. This chain connects TRBV20-1 to TRBJ2-5; no definite D call. Germline V gene data show CDR1 as DFQATT and CDR2 as SNEGSKA (reference sequence). This CDR3 has 11 amino acids. V was clipped by 7 bases and J by 4 bases, with 10 bases between them. The CDR3 region has the DNA TGCAGTGTAAGGGCCGGAGAGACCCAGTACTTC. The encoded protein is CSVRAGETQYF.

In this sample, this clonotype turned up a few times. The chain is built from TRBV9 and TRBJ2-7; TRBD2 agrees at 14 bases. The CDR3 loop spans 15 amino acids. CDR1 is SGDLS, CDR2 YYNGEE, per germline. V was pared by 6 bases and J by 3 bases, with 5 bases of the junction left unmatched. CDR3 in amino acids: CASTQGLAGGYEQYF. In nucleotides, the CDR3 is TGTGCCAGCACCCAAGGACTAGCGGGAGGCTACGAGCAGTACTTC.

The J gene is TRBJ2-1, the V gene TRBV12-3 or TRBV12-4; D is uncertain. The CDR3 is 15 amino acids. V lost 5 bases and J 2 bases, leaving 13 bases between the germline ends. The CDR3: CASSTEPATYNEQFF. The CDR3 DNA reads TGTGCCAGCAGTACCGAGCCTGCCACCTACAATGAGCAGTTCTTC.

The chain joins TRBV14 to TRBJ1-2; no clear D. The CDR3 is made up of 14 amino acids. V lost 0 bases, J lost 4 bases, and 9 bases lay in between. Per the germline V gene, CDR1 is SGHDN and CDR2 is FVKESK. The CDR3 DNA is TGTGCCAGCAGCCAAGATCTCGGTCCCTATGGCTACACCTTC. As protein: CASSQDLGPYGYTF.

This clonotype has a count of ten or more. J is TRBJ2-3 and V is TRBV5-1; D uncertain. V lost 2 bases and J lost 2, with 3 bases in between. This CDR3 has 12 amino acids. The germline V gene encodes CDR1 SGHRS and CDR2 YFSETQ. As DNA, the CDR3 is TGCGCCAGCAGCTTCCTCACAGATACGCAGTATTTT. As protein: CASSFLTDTQYF.